This is a list of T cell receptor beta chains from one sample in a study of CD8 T cells in Susac syndrome. TCRdb reprocessed the immunoSEQ multiplex PCR reads via MiXCR and lists one record per CDR3 protein. The table records approximately 140,000 distinct CDR3 sequences, roughly 80% of them present only once. Sequencing was performed on CD8+ T cells from PBMCs. The source of these receptors is a human donor with multiple sclerosis. Each CDR3 is given with its conserved first and last residue. The order of the fields is J gene, V gene, clone size, CDR3 length, D gene, CDR3 protein, CDR3 DNA. D genes are given only for firm matches. The listing skips clone size in some rows; elsewhere it reads once, few, many or a size class.

TRBJ2-2,TRBV5-4,-,12,-,CASSSHTEELFF,TGTGCCAGCAGCTCCCACACCGAGGAGCTGTTTTTT
TRBJ2-7,TRBV14,few,15,-,CASSHVRDGSYEQYF,TGTGCCAGCAGCCACGTCAGGGACGGATCCTACGAGCAGTACTTC
TRBJ1-1,TRBV29-1,-,11,-,CSVELGLGAFF,TGCAGCGTTGAGCTGGGGCTAGGGGCTTTCTTT
TRBJ1-5,TRBV28,-,16,-,CASSLEDNYSNQPQHF,TGTGCCAGCAGCCTCGAGGACAATTATAGCAATCAGCCCCAGCATTTT
TRBJ2-3,TRBV12-3/TRBV12-4,few,15,-,CASSFPQGNTDTQYF,TGTGCCAGCAGTTTCCCCCAGGGGAACACAGATACGCAGTATTTT
TRBJ1-2,TRBV29-1,-,11,-,CSVVAAYGYTF,TGCAGCGTTGTGGCAGCCTATGGCTACACCTTC
TRBJ2-7,TRBV7-2,-,13,-,CASSLLAPNEQYF,TGTGCCAGCAGCCTACTAGCTCCCAACGAGCAGTACTTC
TRBJ2-1,TRBV27,once,15,-,CASRNGASSHNEQFF,TGTGCCAGCAGGAACGGGGCCTCTTCCCACAATGAGCAGTTCTTC
TRBJ2-6,TRBV27,-,18,-,CASSLSQGLGAGANVLTF,TGTGCCAGCAGTTTATCCCAGGGATTGGGGGCTGGGGCCAACGTCCTGACTTTC
TRBJ2-1,TRBV27,-,19,TRBD2,CASSLGFWAGGPRGNEQFF,TGTGCCAGCAGTTTAGGTTTCTGGGCGGGAGGGCCAAGGGGGAATGAGCAGTTCTTC
TRBJ2-7,TRBV7-9,-,15,TRBD2,CASSLGRGPEYEQYF,TGTGCCAGCAGTTTGGGGAGGGGCCCAGAGTACGAGCAGTACTTC
TRBJ2-7,TRBV7-9,-,15,TRBD1,CASSSTDRVSYEQYF,TGTGCCAGCAGCTCGACGGACAGGGTATCCTACGAGCAGTACTTC
TRBJ1-2,TRBV19,-,14,-,CASSDIRRFYGYTF,TGTGCCAGTAGTGATATCAGGCGATTCTATGGCTACACCTTC
TRBJ1-5,TRBV7-9,-,16,TRBD1,CASSLVGTGGDQPQHF,TGTGCCAGCAGCTTAGTTGGGACAGGGGGTGATCAGCCCCAGCATTTT
TRBJ1-1,TRBV28,-,13,-,CASSLLYDTEAFF,TGTGCCAGCAGTTTATTGTACGACACTGAAGCTTTCTTT
TRBJ1-3,TRBV4-1,-,12,-,CASSQETHTIYF,TGCGCCAGCAGCCAAGAAACGCACACCATATATTTT
TRBJ1-5,TRBV6-1,-,15,TRBD1,CASSDGQGGNQPQHF,TGTGCCAGCAGTGATGGACAGGGAGGCAATCAGCCCCAGCATTTT
TRBJ1-2,TRBV7-2,-,14,-,CASSLAWWAGGYTF,TGTGCCAGCAGCTTAGCGTGGTGGGCGGGCGGCTACACCTTC